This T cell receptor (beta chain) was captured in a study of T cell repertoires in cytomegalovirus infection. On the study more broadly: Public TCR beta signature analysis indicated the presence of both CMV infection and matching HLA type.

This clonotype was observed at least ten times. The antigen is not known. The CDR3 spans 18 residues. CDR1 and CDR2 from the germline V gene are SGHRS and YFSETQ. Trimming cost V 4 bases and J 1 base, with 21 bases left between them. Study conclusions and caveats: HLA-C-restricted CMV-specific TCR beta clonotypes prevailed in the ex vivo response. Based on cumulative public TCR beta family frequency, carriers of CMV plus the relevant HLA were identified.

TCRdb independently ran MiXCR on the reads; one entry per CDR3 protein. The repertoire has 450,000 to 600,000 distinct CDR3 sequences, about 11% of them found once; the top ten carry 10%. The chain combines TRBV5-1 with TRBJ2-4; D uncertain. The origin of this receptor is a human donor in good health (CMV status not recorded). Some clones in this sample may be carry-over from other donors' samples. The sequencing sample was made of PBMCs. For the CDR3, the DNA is TGCGCCAGCAGCACGAGGTGGGCAGCTGACACGGCCAAAAACATTCAGTACTTC. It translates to CASSTRWAADTAKNIQYF.